The clone carrying this TCR beta chain was recorded at least ten times. This sample is part of a study of T-cell reconstitution after alpha-beta-depleted transplantation in children. The J segment lost 2 bases and the V segment lost 5 bases, leaving 6 bases of the junction unmatched. Germline V gives CDR1 SGHTA, CDR2 FQGNSA. The CDR3 loop spans 15 amino acids. The TCRbeta library was prepared with unique molecular identifiers. TCRdb passed the PCR reads through MiXCR, listing each CDR3 protein once. The repertoire holds about 230,000 distinct CDR3 sequences, roughly 9% seen once, with 6.2% in the top ten.

The sample was PBMCs from the stem cell graft donor, taken from the stem cell graft. This sequence joins TRBV7-2 and TRBJ1-5; 7 positions agree with TRBD1. The receptor was isolated from a human donor who donated a stem cell graft to a child with acute lymphoblastic leukemia. Here the CDR3 reads CASSQTGKRNQPQHF. CDR3 bases: TGTGCCAGCAGCCAGACAGGGAAGCGCAATCAGCCCCAGCATTTT. Together with reference TRBV7-2 and TRBJ1-5, the CDR3 gives the full variable domain: GAGVSQSPSNKVTEKGKDVELRCDPISGHTALYWYRQSLGQGLEFLIYFQGNSAPDKSGLPSDRFSAERTGGSVSTLTIQRTQQEDSAVYLCASSQTGKRNQPQHFGDGTRLSIL.